This T cell receptor beta chain came from a study of identical twins. Study-level results: For monozygotic twins, models underestimated out-of-frame TCR alpha sharing.

Using its own MiXCR run on the 5' RACE reads, TCRdb lists one record per CDR3 protein. The table records hundreds of thousands of distinct CDR3 sequences, roughly 18% of them present only once. Germline lookup yields CDR1 DFQATT and CDR2 SNEGSKA (reference sequence). The CDR3 length is 13 residues. The V end was cut by 3 bases, the J end by 7 bases, with 15 bases between. This clonotype was found many times. The antigen is undetermined. These data were also filed under a second study, of T cells expressing NK-cell markers. This second study says: Sorted CD3+CD56-NKG2C+, CD3+CD56+NKG2C- and CD3+CD56+NKG2C+ T cells were the source of the TCR beta repertoires. The authors applied an anti-gamma-delta TCR antibody in several experiments, and it restricted sorting to alpha-beta TCR T cells. The study found these clonotypes also leading the CD3+CD56-NKG2C+ fraction in a few donors.

This receptor was obtained from a young woman in good health. This rearrangement joins TRBV20-1 to TRBJ1-2, with D hard to call. The sample taken for sequencing was PBMCs. The CDR3 sequence: CSASTRTNIGYTF. CDR3 bases: TGCAGTGCTAGTACTAGGACGAATATTGGCTACACCTTC.